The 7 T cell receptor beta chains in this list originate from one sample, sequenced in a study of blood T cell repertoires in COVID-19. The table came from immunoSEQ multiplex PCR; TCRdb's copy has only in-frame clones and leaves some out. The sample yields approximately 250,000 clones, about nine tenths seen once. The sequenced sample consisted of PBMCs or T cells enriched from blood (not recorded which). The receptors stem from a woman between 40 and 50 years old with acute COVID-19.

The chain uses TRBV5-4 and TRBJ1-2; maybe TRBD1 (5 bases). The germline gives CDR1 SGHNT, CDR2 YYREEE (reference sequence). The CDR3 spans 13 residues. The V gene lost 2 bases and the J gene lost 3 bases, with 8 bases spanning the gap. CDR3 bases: TGTGCCAGCAGCTTACAAGGGGACTATGGCTACACCTTC. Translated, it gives CASSLQGDYGYTF.

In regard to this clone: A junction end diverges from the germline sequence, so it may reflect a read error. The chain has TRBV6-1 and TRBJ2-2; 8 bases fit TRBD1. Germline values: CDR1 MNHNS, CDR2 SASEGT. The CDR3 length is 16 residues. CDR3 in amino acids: CASSAQDRVNNGELFF. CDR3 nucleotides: TGTGCCAGCAGTGCCCAGGACAGGGTTAACAACGGGGAGCTGTTTTTT.

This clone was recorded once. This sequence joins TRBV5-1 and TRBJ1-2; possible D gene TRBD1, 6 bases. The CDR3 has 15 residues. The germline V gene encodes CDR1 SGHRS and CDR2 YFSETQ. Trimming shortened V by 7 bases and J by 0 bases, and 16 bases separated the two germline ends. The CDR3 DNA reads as TGCGCCAGCCGGGACACAGGTGCTTCTAACTATGGCTACACCTTC. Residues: CASRDTGASNYGYTF.

The CDR3 coding sequence is TGCAGCGTTGTCCTCATAGGTAGCGGGAAACTGTTTTTT. This gives the protein CSVVLIGSGKLFF. The rearrangement joins TRBV29-1 to TRBJ1-4; D is unclear. This CDR3 has 13 amino acids. V lost 4 bases to trimming and J lost 11 bases, with 17 bases between them. The germline CDR1 and CDR2 sequences are SQVTM and ANQGSEA.

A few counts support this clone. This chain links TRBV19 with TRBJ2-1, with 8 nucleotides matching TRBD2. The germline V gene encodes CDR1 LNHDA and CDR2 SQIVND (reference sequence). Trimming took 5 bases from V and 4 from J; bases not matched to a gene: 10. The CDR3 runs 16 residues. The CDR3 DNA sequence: TGTGCCAGTAGTCCAGAGGCGGGAGGTCTTTACAATGAGCAGTTCTTC. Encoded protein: CASSPEAGGLYNEQFF.

The CDR3 sequence: CAWSGGGVMNTEAFF. The CDR3 DNA reads TGTGCCTGGAGCGGGGGTGGGGTCATGAACACTGAAGCTTTCTTT. The rearrangement links TRBV30 to TRBJ1-1; TRBD1 might be the D (5 bases). This CDR3 contains 15 residues. The germline V gene has CDR1 GTSNPN and CDR2 SVGIG (reference sequence). Deletions cut 3 bases from V and 0 bases from J, with 14 bases between.

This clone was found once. The CDR3 protein is CSVLVAGLTDTQYF. The CDR3 bases are TGCAGCGTTCTAGTAGCGGGGCTCACAGATACGCAGTATTTT. J is TRBJ2-3 and V is TRBV29-1; 8 positions agree with TRBD2. V was clipped by 5 bases and J by 2 bases; unmatched bases: 6. This CDR3 region has 14 residues. Germline assignment: CDR1 SQVTM and CDR2 ANQGSEA.